The 7 T cell receptor beta chains listed next were all sequenced from one sample in a study of blood T cell repertoires in COVID-19. Here immunoSEQ multiplex PCR was the method, and the copy in TCRdb shows in-frame clones only, minus some. This sample has roughly 520,000 clones; approximately 87% occur once, and the top ten carry 1.5% to 2%. Sequencing was done on a sample of PBMCs or T cells enriched from blood (not recorded which). The receptors originated from a woman aged 40 to 50 who had recovered from COVID-19.

The V and J genes are TRBV2 and TRBJ1-1; the D gene is possibly TRBD1 (6 bases). CDR1 and CDR2 (germline): SNHLY, FYNNEI. This CDR3 is 12 amino acids long. V lost 7 bases to trimming and J lost 3 bases, with 9 bases between them. The CDR3: CASTDSYTEAFF. The CDR3 bases are TGTGCCAGCACGGACAGTTACACTGAAGCTTTCTTT.

About this clone itself: Germline and junction disagree at one end, which may indicate a read error. This chain uses TRBV6-6 with TRBJ1-2, with 12 bases identical to TRBD1. CDR1 and CDR2 (germline): MNHNY, SVGAGI (reference sequence). CDR3 size: 16 residues. DNA for the CDR3: TGTGCCAGCAGTCGACAATCCGGGACAGGGGGCAGGGGCTACACCTTT. Residues: CASSRQSGTGGRGYTF.

For this clone: One end of the junction is discordant with germline, which a read error may explain. This rearrangement joins TRBV7-8 to TRBJ2-3, with D possibly TRBD2 on 5 matching bases. CDR1 and CDR2 from the germline V gene are SGHVS and FQNEAQ. This CDR3 has 15 amino acids. CDR3 in amino acids: CASSRPPEGTDTQYF. The CDR3 coding sequence is TGTGCTAGCAGCCGCCCCCCGGAGGGCACAGATACGCAGTATTTT.

The chain uses TRBV7-9 and TRBJ1-4; D is undetermined. Germline CDR1 and CDR2: SEHNR and FQNEAQ (reference sequence). The germline V and J ends were trimmed by 1 base and 9 bases, with 12 bases remaining between them. The CDR3 sequence is 14 residues long. In nucleotides, the CDR3 is TGTGCCAGCAGCTTAGGTCCGAGTAAGAAAAAACTGTTTTTT. Its protein is CASSLGPSKKKLFF.

The V call is TRBV16, the J call TRBJ1-4, with 9 bases fitting TRBD1. This CDR3 has 16 amino acids. V gave up 4 bases and J gave up 10 bases; unmatched junction bases: 13. Germline CDR1 and CDR2: KGHSY and FQNENV. DNA of the CDR3: TGTGCCAGCAGCCTGTACTCGGGACAGGGATTCGGAAAACTGTTTTTT. This gives the protein CASSLYSGQGFGKLFF.

The rearrangement links TRBV15 to TRBJ2-2; tentatively, D is TRBD2 (5 bases). V was cut by 0 bases and J by 1 base, with 6 bases left in between. Germline values: CDR1 LNHNV, CDR2 YYDKDF (reference sequence). The CDR3 runs 15 residues. CDR3 loop: CATSRDRGNTGELFF. CDR3 bases: TGTGCCACCAGCAGAGATCGGGGGAACACCGGGGAGCTGTTTTTT. Based on the CDR3 plus reference TRBV15 and TRBJ2-2, the full variable domain is DAMVIQNPRYQVTQFGKPVTLSCSQTLNHNVMYWYQQKSSQAPKLLFHYYDKDFNNEADTPDNFQSRRPNTSFCFLDIRSPGLGDTAMYLCATSRDRGNTGELFFGEGSRLTVL.

V is TRBV27 and J is TRBJ1-1; 7 nucleotides align to TRBD1. The trim removed 0 bases at V and 4 bases at J, leaving 2 bases unmatched. The CDR3 length is 14 residues. Germline values: CDR1 MNHEY, CDR2 SMNVEV (reference sequence). The CDR3 DNA follows: TGTGCCAGCAGTTTATCGGACAGGCTCACTGAAGCTTTCTTT. Its protein product is CASSLSDRLTEAFF.